Below are 18 T cell receptor beta chains sequenced from a single sample in a study of cytomegalovirus exposure and HLA in healthy donors. The PCR ran on 60 Vbeta and 13 Jbeta primers. TCRdb's table, derived via immunoSEQ multiplex PCR, lists solely in-frame clones and lacks some. This table has roughly 120,000 clones, around three quarters appearing once. Sequencing was performed on PBMCs. The receptor set was obtained from a woman in her fifties or sixties in good health and CMV-seropositive.

J is TRBJ1-1 and V is TRBV18; D ambiguous. CDR1 KGHSH and CDR2 LQKENI come from the germline V gene. Trimming cost V 3 bases and J 7 bases, with 12 bases left between them. This CDR3 is built from 13 residues. This CDR3 reads CASSPKLDNEAFF. The CDR3 DNA is TGTGCCAGCTCACCGAAATTAGACAATGAAGCTTTCTTT.

J is TRBJ2-7 and V is TRBV7-3; TRBD1 matches 8 bases. The V gene's germline CDR1 is SGHTA and CDR2 FQGTGA. V lost 2 bases, J lost 1 base, and 4 bases stayed unmatched. The CDR3 length is 15 residues. The CDR3 DNA sequence: TGTGCCAGCAGCTTAGGACAGGGCCCTTCCTACGAGCAGTACTTC. Translating gives CASSLGQGPSYEQYF.

J is TRBJ1-4 and V is TRBV15; possible D gene TRBD1, 5 bases. This CDR3 spans 17 amino acids. V was clipped by 2 bases and J by 6 bases, with 19 bases between them. Germline CDR1 LNHNV, CDR2 YYDKDF (reference sequence). The CDR3 spells CATSRPTVGAPDEKLFF. CDR3 bases: TGTGCCACCAGCAGACCTACGGTAGGGGCACCGGATGAAAAACTGTTTTTT.

The CDR3 sequence is CSAPAPTTSYGYTF. As DNA, the CDR3 is TGCAGCGCCCCAGCTCCAACTACATCCTATGGCTACACCTTC. The gene calls are TRBV29-1 and TRBJ1-2, with D unresolved. This CDR3 is built from 14 residues. V was shortened by 7 bases and J by 4 bases, with 19 bases between the two germline ends. CDR1 is SQVTM and CDR2 is ANQGSEA in the germline V gene.

The V gene is TRBV7-8, the J gene TRBJ1-2; D unresolved. The CDR3 consists of 14 residues. Trimming left V 2 bases short and J 7 bases short, with 14 bases between. Germline-derived CDR1 and CDR2 are SGHVS and FQNEAQ. The CDR3 reads CASSLPGGGVGYTF. CDR3 DNA: TGTGCCAGCAGCTTACCGGGAGGTGGTGTTGGCTACACCTTC.

This chain links TRBV7-2 with TRBJ1-5; D remains unclear. The CDR3 loop spans 16 amino acids. Germline V gene data show CDR1 as SGHTA and CDR2 as FQGNSA. V lost 1 base, J lost 1 base, and 11 bases lay in between. The CDR3 DNA reads as TGTGCCAGCAGCTTAGACGGGGTCCTGAGCAATCAGCCCCAGCATTTT. Translated: CASSLDGVLSNQPQHF.

This chain links TRBV10-3 with TRBJ2-7, with 11 positions matching TRBD1. From germline, CDR1 is ENHRY and CDR2 SYGVKD. The junction had 9 bases not matched to a gene; V was cut back by 7 bases and J by 7 bases. This CDR3 contains 14 residues. The CDR3 DNA reads as TGTGCCATCAAAGGACAGGGGGCGTCCAGGGAGCAGTACTTC. Its translation is CAIKGQGASREQYF.

This clone was found a few times. The rearrangement uses TRBV18 and TRBJ2-2, with TRBD1 matching 9 bases. Germline-derived CDR1 and CDR2 are KGHSH and LQKENI. CDR3 length equals 15 residues. V trimming: 2 bases; J trimming: 4 bases; junction bases outside the gene matches: 2. The CDR3 sequence: CASSPGTGSTGELFF. In DNA form, the CDR3 reads TGTGCCAGCTCACCAGGGACAGGGAGCACCGGGGAGCTGTTTTTT.

V and J are TRBV7-9 and TRBJ1-2; possibly TRBD1 for D (6 bases). Germline loops: CDR1 SEHNR, CDR2 FQNEAQ (reference sequence). Trimming left V 4 bases short and J 6 bases short, with 21 bases between. CDR3 length: 16 amino acids. The CDR3 DNA follows: TGTGCCAGCAGCTCCGGGACAAGGAGAAAAACACATGGCTACACCTTC. It specifies CASSSGTRRKTHGYTF.

CDR3 bases: TGTGCCAGCCACCACACAGGGGGAAGGGGCTACACCTTC. Translated, it gives CASHHTGGRGYTF. The genes are TRBV19 and TRBJ1-2, with 8 bases fitting TRBD1. This CDR3 has 13 amino acids. Per the germline V gene, CDR1 is LNHDA and CDR2 is SQIVND (reference sequence). Unmatched junction bases numbered 11, after V lost 9 bases and J lost 8 bases. The full variable domain, in which reference TRBV19 and TRBJ1-2 provide the parts outside the CDR3, is DGGITQSPKYLFRKEGQNVTLSCEQNLNHDAMYWYRQDPGQGLRLIYYSQIVNDFQKGDIAEGYSVSREKKESFPLTVTSAQKNPTAFYLCASHHTGGRGYTFGSGTRLTVV.

The chain recombines TRBV7-2 with TRBJ2-1; 9 bases agree with TRBD2. CDR3 size: 15 residues. The germline gives CDR1 SGHTA, CDR2 FQGNSA. The trim removed 1 base at V and 6 bases at J, leaving 4 bases unmatched. The CDR3 sequence is CASSLGLAGSNEQFF. In DNA, the CDR3 is TGTGCCAGCAGCTTAGGGCTAGCGGGATCCAATGAGCAGTTCTTC.

This chain uses TRBV4-1 with TRBJ1-1; no firm D call. The germline V gene encodes CDR1 MGHRA and CDR2 YSYEKL. The V end was cut by 3 bases, the J end by 1 base, with 6 bases between. This CDR3 is 13 amino acids long. The CDR3, as DNA: TGCGCCAGCAGCCAGGGCAGGAACACTGAAGCTTTCTTT. Translating it yields CASSQGRNTEAFF.

Written as DNA, the CDR3 is TGCGCCAGCAGCCAAGAATACGGCAGGCAAGAGACCCAGTACTTC. Translated: CASSQEYGRQETQYF. The chain uses TRBV4-3 and TRBJ2-5; D gene unclear. The germline V and J ends were trimmed by 0 bases and 2 bases, with 10 bases remaining between them. The CDR3 loop spans 15 amino acids. Per the germline V gene, CDR1 is LGHNA and CDR2 is YSLEER.

Note on this clone: A junction end diverges from the germline sequence, so it may reflect a read error. The J gene is TRBJ2-7, the V gene TRBV30, with 11 bases fitting TRBD1. Germline CDR1 reads GTSNPN; CDR2 reads SVGIG (reference sequence). The CDR3 is 14 amino acids. The CDR3 nucleotides read TGTGCCTGCCGCCCGGGACAGGGGGTAGAAGGGCATAAGTTC. It codes for CACRPGQGVEGHKF.

V and J are TRBV30 and TRBJ1-4; 9 bases map to TRBD1. Losses at the gene ends were 4 bases for V and 6 bases for J; bases not matched to a gene: 9. CDR1 and CDR2 (germline): GTSNPN, SVGIG (reference sequence). This CDR3 comprises 15 residues. The CDR3 here is CAWMKQGAADEKLFF. The DNA for the CDR3 is TGTGCCTGGATGAAACAGGGGGCGGCGGATGAAAAACTGTTTTTT.

This clone has a single count. This chain uses TRBV5-5 with TRBJ1-1, with 9 positions matching TRBD1. Germline CDR1 is SGHKS and CDR2 is YYEKEE (reference sequence). With 4 bases clipped from V and 1 base from J, the junction kept 11 bases outside the gene matches. There are 17 residues in the CDR3. In DNA, the CDR3 is TGTGCCAGCAGCCTGGTCCCGGGACAGGGCCCGAACACTGAAGCTTTCTTT. Its protein product is CASSLVPGQGPNTEAFF.

This clone was picked up a small number of times. The V gene is TRBV7-3, the J gene TRBJ2-2, with D unresolved. The ends were cut back, 2 bases at V and 2 bases at J, with 6 bases in the middle. The germline V gene encodes CDR1 SGHTA and CDR2 FQGTGA. The CDR3 runs to 14 residues. This CDR3 reads CASSLSENTGELFF. CDR3 in DNA: TGTGCCAGCAGCTTATCAGAAAACACCGGGGAGCTGTTTTTT.

The DNA for the CDR3 is TGCGCCAGCAGCCAAGTACAGGGGCAGCGGGAAAAACTGTTTTTT. Its translation is CASSQVQGQREKLFF. V and J are TRBV4-1 and TRBJ1-4, with TRBD1 identical over 7 bases. The CDR3 runs 15 residues. V was pared by 1 base and J by 8 bases, with 7 bases of the junction left unmatched. Germline lookup yields CDR1 MGHRA and CDR2 YSYEKL.